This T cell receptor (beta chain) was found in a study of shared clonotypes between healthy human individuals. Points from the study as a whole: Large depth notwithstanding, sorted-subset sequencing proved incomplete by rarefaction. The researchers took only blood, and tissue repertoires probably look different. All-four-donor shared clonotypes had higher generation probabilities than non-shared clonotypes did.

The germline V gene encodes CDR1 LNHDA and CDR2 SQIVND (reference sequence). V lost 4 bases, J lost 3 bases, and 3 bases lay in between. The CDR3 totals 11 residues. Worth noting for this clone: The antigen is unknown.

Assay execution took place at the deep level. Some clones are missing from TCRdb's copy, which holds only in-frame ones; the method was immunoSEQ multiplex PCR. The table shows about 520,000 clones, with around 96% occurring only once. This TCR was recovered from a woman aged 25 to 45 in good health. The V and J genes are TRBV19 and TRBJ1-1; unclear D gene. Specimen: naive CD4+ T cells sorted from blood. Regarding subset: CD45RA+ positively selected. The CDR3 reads CASSKYTEAFF. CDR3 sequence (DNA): TGTGCCAGTAGTAAATACACTGAAGCTTTCTTT.